Following are 22 T cell receptor beta chains from one sample sequenced in a study of OX40 agonist ivuxolimab in advanced cancers. Sequencing used immunoSEQ multiplex PCR; TCRdb keeps in-frame clones, though not all of them. The sample yields about 73,000 clones, 84% seen once. Sequencing was performed on CD4+ or CD8+ T cells sorted from blood, taken in a trial of the OX40 agonist ivuxolimab. The receptor source for this set is an adult with an advanced solid tumor such as melanoma, head and neck, liver or kidney cancer.

This rearrangement joins TRBV5-4 to TRBJ2-3; D gene ambiguous. Germline CDR1 is SGHNT and CDR2 is YYREEE (reference sequence). V was pared by 1 base and J by 6 bases, with 3 bases between. This CDR3 is 11 amino acids long. The DNA for the CDR3 is TGTGCCAGCAGCTTGTGGGATACGCAGTATTTT. This sequence encodes CASSLWDTQYF.

This clone was seen a handful of times. The chain couples TRBV11-3 to TRBJ2-1; unclear D gene. V was cut by 4 bases and J by 13 bases, with 14 bases left in between. Germline CDR1 reads SGHNT; CDR2 reads YENEEA. CDR3 size: 12 residues. The CDR3 nucleotides read TGTGCCAGCAGCTCCGTGGTCTTGGAACAGTTCTTC. Its translation is CASSSVVLEQFF.

The V and J genes are TRBV6-5 and TRBJ2-5; weak D call: TRBD2 (5 bases). The ends were cut back, 7 bases at V and 7 bases at J, with 13 bases in the middle. This CDR3 comprises 12 residues. The germline V gene encodes CDR1 MNHEY and CDR2 SVGAGI. The CDR3 region has the DNA TGTGCCAGCACCGTCCAGAGCGGGACCCAGTACTTC. This codes for CASTVQSGTQYF.

DNA for the CDR3: TGTGCCACCAGCAGAGATAATCAAGATACGCAGTATTTT. The encoded protein is CATSRDNQDTQYF. The V call is TRBV15, the J call TRBJ2-3; D ambiguous. Germline loops: CDR1 LNHNV, CDR2 YYDKDF (reference sequence). V was shortened by 0 bases and J by 5 bases, with 6 bases between the two germline ends. CDR3 size: 13 residues.

The rearrangement links TRBV7-2 to TRBJ1-4; D is uncertain. From germline, CDR1 is SGHTA and CDR2 FQGNSA. The V end was cut by 5 bases, the J end by 7 bases, with 17 bases between. This CDR3 spans 15 amino acids. The CDR3 DNA reads TGTGCCAGCAGCCTCGATGGCGGGTCCGGTGAAAAACTGTTTTTT. Translated, it gives CASSLDGGSGEKLFF.

The V call is TRBV4-3, the J call TRBJ2-3; D is possibly TRBD2 (5 bases). Germline V CDR1 and CDR2: LGHNA, YSLEER. This CDR3 comprises 14 residues. Trimming cost V 4 bases and J 6 bases, with 14 bases left between them. The CDR3 spells CASSPSRTRDTQYF. CDR3 nucleotides: TGCGCCAGCAGCCCTTCCAGGACTCGCGATACGCAGTATTTT.

The chain carries TRBV18 and TRBJ2-7; 8 bases are a match to TRBD2. The CDR3 has 15 residues. J lost 2 bases, V lost 3 bases, and 6 bases had no gene match. In germline, CDR1 is KGHSH, CDR2 LQKENI. CDR3 in amino acids: CASSPPGTSTYEQYF. The CDR3, as DNA: TGTGCCAGCTCACCCCCAGGGACTAGTACCTACGAGCAGTACTTC. Full variable domain (rest looked up from reference TRBV18 and TRBJ2-7): NAGVMQNPRHLVRRRGQEARLRCSPMKGHSHVYWYRQLPEEGLKFMVYLQKENIIDESGMPKERFSAEFPKEGPSILRIQQVVRGDSAAYFCASSPPGTSTYEQYFGPGTRLTVT.

This chain uses TRBV30 with TRBJ2-7, with 11 bases lining up with TRBD2. This CDR3 contains 18 residues. With 2 bases clipped from V and 3 bases from J, the junction kept 15 bases outside the gene matches. The germline gives CDR1 GTSNPN, CDR2 SVGIG (reference sequence). The CDR3 sequence: CAWSTPRMRLAGGYEQYF. In nucleotides, the CDR3 is TGTGCCTGGAGTACCCCTCGTATGCGGCTAGCGGGGGGCTACGAGCAGTACTTC.

This clone has only a few counts. CDR3: CASSISWGGLAVWADTQYF. The DNA for the CDR3 is TGTGCCAGTAGTATATCTTGGGGGGGACTAGCCGTATGGGCAGATACGCAGTATTTT. The chain couples TRBV19 to TRBJ2-3, with 9 bases aligning to TRBD2. This CDR3 contains 19 residues. Germline V CDR1 and CDR2: LNHDA, SQIVND (reference sequence). Unmatched junction bases numbered 16, after V lost 2 bases and J lost 4 bases.

The chain joins TRBV19 to TRBJ2-1; 14 bases fit TRBD2. The V gene end was trimmed by 9 bases and the J gene end by 12 bases; junction bases not matched to a gene: 7. The germline gives CDR1 LNHDA, CDR2 SQIVND (reference sequence). The CDR3 sequence is 13 residues long. The DNA for the CDR3 is TGTGCCAGCCGTCAAGGACTAGCGGGGGGGCAGTTCTTC. The encoded protein is CASRQGLAGGQFF.

V is TRBV6-6 and J is TRBJ2-7; 8 bases map to TRBD2. The V gene's germline CDR1 is MNHNY and CDR2 SVGAGI (reference sequence). V gave up 6 bases and J gave up 3 bases; unmatched junction bases: 7. This CDR3 has 14 residues. The DNA of the CDR3 is TGTGCCAGCAGCTCGGGGGGGATCGACTACGAGCAGTACTTC. Encoded protein: CASSSGGIDYEQYF.

The chain has TRBV6-5 and TRBJ2-5; possible D gene TRBD1, 6 bases. Germline-derived CDR1 and CDR2 are MNHEY and SVGAGI. The CDR3 has 15 residues. Trimming removed 6 bases at V and 2 bases at J, with 16 bases between. This CDR3 is CASRAPQGQQETQYF. CDR3 sequence (DNA): TGTGCCAGCAGAGCACCACAAGGACAGCAAGAGACCCAGTACTTC.

V and J are TRBV7-2 and TRBJ1-5; D is uncertain. The CDR3 has 13 amino acids. Germline CDR1 and CDR2: SGHTA and FQGNSA. Deletions cut 1 base from V and 6 bases from J, with 7 bases between. CDR3 amino acids: CASSLGSGQPQHF. CDR3 nucleotides: TGTGCCAGCAGCTTAGGGTCTGGTCAGCCCCAGCATTTT. Variable domain in full (rest from reference TRBV7-2 and TRBJ1-5): GAGVSQSPSNKVTEKGKDVELRCDPISGHTALYWYRQSLGQGLEFLIYFQGNSAPDKSGLPSDRFSAERTGGSVSTLTIQRTQQEDSAVYLCASSLGSGQPQHFGDGTRLSIL.

The chain employs TRBV6-5 and TRBJ1-5; TRBD1 is a possible D gene (5 bases). V was shortened by 8 bases and J by 3 bases, with 11 bases between the two germline ends. The length of the CDR3 is 13 residues. CDR1 and CDR2 (germline): MNHEY, SVGAGI. DNA for the CDR3: TGTGCCAGCGGTGGGACGGTCAATCAGCCCCAGCATTTT. Protein: CASGGTVNQPQHF.

The chain links TRBV6-1 to TRBJ1-1, with a tentative D call TRBD1 (5 bases). The CDR3 extends over 10 amino acids. With 6 bases removed from V and 11 bases from J, the gap between germline ends came to 10 bases. Germline V gene lookup returns CDR1 MNHNS and CDR2 SASEGT. As DNA, the CDR3 is TGTGCCAGCAGCCCCCGGGACGCTTTCTTT. Protein: CASSPRDAFF.

The chain couples TRBV30 to TRBJ1-6; D remains unclear. Germline V lookup: CDR1 GTSNPN, CDR2 SVGIG (reference sequence). Trimming pared 3 bases from V and 5 bases from J, leaving 11 bases between. The CDR3 runs to 14 residues. This CDR3 reads CAWSTGSNNSPLHF. The CDR3 DNA is TGTGCCTGGAGCACCGGGAGCAATAATTCACCCCTCCACTTT.

Only a few counts were recorded for this clone. The chain employs TRBV7-2 and TRBJ1-3; D gene uncertain. Germline CDR1 reads SGHTA; CDR2 reads FQGNSA. V was shortened by 5 bases and J by 7 bases, with 9 bases between the two germline ends. The CDR3 spans 12 residues. The DNA for the CDR3 is TGTGCCAGCAGCCAAACCATGAACACCATATATTTT. Protein sequence: CASSQTMNTIYF.

The V and J genes are TRBV11-3 and TRBJ2-5; 7 positions match TRBD1. The DNA matches TRBJ2-7 better at its end, which makes the J call doubtful. The CDR3 is 15 residues long. From germline, CDR1 is SGHNT and CDR2 YENEEA. In DNA, the CDR3 is TGTGCCAGCAGCACCGGGTGGGACAGTTCCTACGAGCAGTACTTC. Protein product: CASSTGWDSSYEQYF.

This sequence joins TRBV19 and TRBJ1-1; 8 bases agree with TRBD1. The germline V gene has CDR1 LNHDA and CDR2 SQIVND (reference sequence). The CDR3 consists of 15 residues. V was clipped by 3 bases and J by 6 bases; unmatched bases: 9. DNA for the CDR3: TGTGCCAGTAGTATTTCCGGGACAGGAGGGTCTGAAGCTTTCTTT. Its protein is CASSISGTGGSEAFF. The complete variable domain, with remaining parts taken from reference TRBV19 and TRBJ1-1, reads DGGITQSPKYLFRKEGQNVTLSCEQNLNHDAMYWYRQDPGQGLRLIYYSQIVNDFQKGDIAEGYSVSREKKESFPLTVTSAQKNPTAFYLCASSISGTGGSEAFFGQGTRLTVV.

The chain is built from TRBV7-2 and TRBJ1-3; 8 nucleotides line up with TRBD1. The CDR3 sequence is 16 residues long. The V and J ends lost 2 bases and 3 bases, in that order; junction bases with no gene match: 6. The germline V gene has CDR1 SGHTA and CDR2 FQGNSA. In nucleotides, the CDR3 is TGTGCCAGCAGCTTAAGAACAGGGGGTAGTGGAAACACCATATATTTT. This translates into CASSLRTGGSGNTIYF.

The chain uses TRBV7-9 and TRBJ1-5; a possible D gene is TRBD1 (5 bases). This CDR3 contains 14 residues. V was cut by 2 bases and J by 6 bases, with 11 bases left in between. The V gene's germline CDR1 is SEHNR and CDR2 FQNEAQ (reference sequence). The chain's CDR3 is CASSLWGGSQPQHF. The CDR3 bases are TGTGCCAGCAGCTTATGGGGGGGGAGTCAGCCCCAGCATTTT.

This chain joins TRBV4-3 and TRBJ1-2; 7 nucleotides match TRBD1. Germline CDR1 LGHNA, CDR2 YSLEER. The CDR3 totals 15 residues. V lost 3 bases and J lost 3; bases outside the gene matches: 7. The CDR3 loop is CASSHGTVPDYGYTF. CDR3 bases: TGCGCCAGCAGCCACGGGACAGTCCCTGACTATGGCTACACCTTC.